This T cell receptor (beta chain) was captured in a study of control samples from healthy donors and cancer patients. Trimming shortened V by 6 bases and J by 0 bases, and 12 bases separated the two germline ends. Germline V gives CDR1 MNHEY, CDR2 SMNVEV (reference sequence). The length of the CDR3 is 14 residues. Profiling relied on immunoSEQ multiplex PCR, and the TCRdb table lists in-frame clones only, not all of them. The table records 200,000 to 250,000 clones, around 94% of them present only once. The specimen sequenced was blood. The chain employs TRBV27 and TRBJ2-7; D ambiguous. The receptor's source is a man aged 50 or older in good health. The CDR3 is CASRKDGRSYEQYF. CDR3 coding DNA: TGTGCCAGCAGAAAAGACGGACGCTCCTACGAGCAGTACTTC.